This T cell receptor beta chain derives from a study of cytomegalovirus exposure and HLA in healthy donors. Study-level findings and limits: Listed as cytomegalovirus-associated were approximately 160 TCR beta chains. Cytomegalovirus status, reportedly, was diagnosed with high specificity and sensitivity by the classifier.

In germline, CDR1 is GTSNPN, CDR2 SVGIG (reference sequence). The V and J ends lost 3 bases and 5 bases, in that order; junction bases with no gene match: 5. CDR3 length: 13 residues. This clone was detected once. Antigen specificity is unknown. The sample contains more than one DNA sequence encoding this CDR3. The method was immunoSEQ multiplex PCR; TCRdb's version includes in-frame clones alone and lacks a portion of them. The top ten hold around 1.1% of the sample, which has 100,000 to 150,000 clones, approximately 92% seen once. The source material was PBMCs. This receptor was taken from a woman aged 18-30 years in good health and CMV-seronegative. The chain employs TRBV30 and TRBJ1-1, with 8 bases that match TRBD1. The CDR3 is CAWRGQGNTEAFF. The CDR3 region has the DNA TGTGCCTGGAGAGGACAGGGTAATACTGAAGCTTTCTTT.